This is a list of T cell receptor beta chains from one sample in a study of cytomegalovirus exposure and HLA in healthy donors. Only in-frame clones appear in the TCRdb table, and some are missing; sequencing was by immunoSEQ multiplex PCR. The data contain a few hundred thousand clones, around 75% of them seen just once; the ten biggest clones take up 1.5% to 2%. Material for sequencing was PBMCs. These receptors originate from a woman aged 25 to 39 in good health and CMV-seronegative. Each CDR3 is given with its conserved first and last residue. The D gene is left open where the match is weak.

v_gene,j_gene,d_gene,CDR3nt,CDR3aa
TRBV4-1,TRBJ2-1,TRBD1,TGCGCCAGCAGCGGACAGGGTGAGCAGTTCTTC,CASSGQGEQFF
TRBV6-1,TRBJ1-2,NA,TGTGCCAGCTCCCCTGTACAGGGTCGCTATGGCTACACCTTC,CASSPVQGRYGYTF
TRBV6-5,TRBJ2-7,TRBD2,TGTGCCAGCAGTTACGGGACTAGCGACCACGAGCAGTACTTC,CASSYGTSDHEQYF
TRBV5-1,TRBJ2-2,TRBD1,TGCGCCAGCAGCTGGGGGACAGAGAACACCGGGGAGCTGTTTTTT,CASSWGTENTGELFF
TRBV18,TRBJ2-5,TRBD2,TGTGCCAGCTCACCCTTAGCGGGGGGGCTTGAGACCCAGTACTTC,CASSPLAGGLETQYF
TRBV6-5,TRBJ2-3,NA,TGTGCCAGCAGCAAAGGGGGGGCGAGCGGCGATACGCAGTATTTT,CASSKGGASGDTQYF
TRBV6-1,TRBJ2-7,NA,TGTGCCAGCAGTGAAGCGTACTACAGGGAGGGGCAGTACTTC,CASSEAYYREGQYF
TRBV7-2,TRBJ2-6,NA,TGTGCCAGCAGCTTCCCCCCAGGGCTTCCCTCTGGGGCCAACGTCCTGACTTTC,CASSFPPGLPSGANVLTF
TRBV4-1,TRBJ2-2,TRBD2,TGCGCCAGCAGCCAAGAATTACTAGCGGGAGTATGGGACAACGGGGAGCTGTTTTTT,CASSQELLAGVWDNGELFF
TRBV19,TRBJ2-1,NA,TGTGCCAGTAGGCGGGATCCCCTTAGCTCCTACAATGAGCAGTTCTTC,CASRRDPLSSYNEQFF